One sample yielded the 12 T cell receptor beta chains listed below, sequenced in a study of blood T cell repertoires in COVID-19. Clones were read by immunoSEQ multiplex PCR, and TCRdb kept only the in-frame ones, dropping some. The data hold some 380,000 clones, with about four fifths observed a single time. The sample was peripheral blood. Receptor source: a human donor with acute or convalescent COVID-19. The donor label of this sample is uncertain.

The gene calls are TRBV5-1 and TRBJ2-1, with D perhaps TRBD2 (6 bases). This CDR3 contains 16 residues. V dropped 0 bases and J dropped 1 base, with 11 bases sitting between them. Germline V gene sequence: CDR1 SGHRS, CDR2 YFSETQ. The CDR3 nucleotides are TGCGCCAGCAGCTTGGCCTTAGCGGCGTCCTACAATGAGCAGTTCTTC. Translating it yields CASSLALAASYNEQFF.

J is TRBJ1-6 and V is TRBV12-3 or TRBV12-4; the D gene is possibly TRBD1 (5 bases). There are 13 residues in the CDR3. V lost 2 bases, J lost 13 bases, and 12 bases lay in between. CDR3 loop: CASSLSRVSPLHF. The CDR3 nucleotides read TGTGCCAGCAGTTTATCCAGGGTCTCTCCCCTCCACTTT.

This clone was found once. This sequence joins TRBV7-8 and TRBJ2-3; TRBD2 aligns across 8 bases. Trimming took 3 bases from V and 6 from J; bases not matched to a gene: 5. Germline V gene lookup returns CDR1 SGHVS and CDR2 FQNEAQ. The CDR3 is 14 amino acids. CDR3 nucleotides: TGTGCCAGCAGCTTCCTACCGGGGGGGGATACGCAGTATTTT. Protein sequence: CASSFLPGGDTQYF.

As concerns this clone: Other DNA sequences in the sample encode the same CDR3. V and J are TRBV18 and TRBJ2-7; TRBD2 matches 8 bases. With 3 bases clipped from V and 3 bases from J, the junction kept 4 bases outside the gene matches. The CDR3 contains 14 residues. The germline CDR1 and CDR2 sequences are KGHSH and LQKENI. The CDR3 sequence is CASSPGTSGYEQYF. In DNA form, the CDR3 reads TGTGCCAGCTCACCTGGCACTAGCGGCTACGAGCAGTACTTC.

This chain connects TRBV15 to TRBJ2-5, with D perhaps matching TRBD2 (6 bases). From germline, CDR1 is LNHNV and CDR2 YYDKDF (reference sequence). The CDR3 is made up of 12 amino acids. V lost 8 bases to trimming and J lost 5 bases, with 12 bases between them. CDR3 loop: CATGRGLETQYF. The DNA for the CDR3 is TGTGCCACCGGGCGGGGACTGGAGACCCAGTACTTC.

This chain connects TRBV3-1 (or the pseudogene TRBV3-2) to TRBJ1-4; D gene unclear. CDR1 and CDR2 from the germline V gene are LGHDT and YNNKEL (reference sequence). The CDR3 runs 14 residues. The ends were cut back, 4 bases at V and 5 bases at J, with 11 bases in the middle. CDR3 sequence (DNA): TGTGCCAGCAGCCCCTGGACGGGGAATGAAAAACTGTTTTTT. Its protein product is CASSPWTGNEKLFF.

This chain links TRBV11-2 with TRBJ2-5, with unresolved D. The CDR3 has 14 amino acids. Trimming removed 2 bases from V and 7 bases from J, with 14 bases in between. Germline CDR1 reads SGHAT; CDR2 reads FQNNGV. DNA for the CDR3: TGTGCCAGCAGCTTATGGGCAGGCCCTCGGACCCAGTACTTC. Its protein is CASSLWAGPRTQYF.

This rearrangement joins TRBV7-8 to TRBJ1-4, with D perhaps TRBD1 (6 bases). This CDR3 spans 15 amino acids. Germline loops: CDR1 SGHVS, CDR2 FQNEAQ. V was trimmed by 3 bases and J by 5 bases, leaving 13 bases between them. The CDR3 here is CASSFRRTVNEKLFF. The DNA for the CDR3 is TGTGCCAGCAGCTTTAGGAGGACAGTCAATGAAAAACTGTTTTTT.

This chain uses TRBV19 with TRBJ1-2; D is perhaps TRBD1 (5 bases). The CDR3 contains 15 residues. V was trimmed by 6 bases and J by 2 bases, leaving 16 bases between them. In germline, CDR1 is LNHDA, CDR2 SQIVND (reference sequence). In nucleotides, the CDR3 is TGTGCCAGTAGCTATGGCAGGGCCGGAAACTATGGCTACACCTTC. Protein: CASSYGRAGNYGYTF. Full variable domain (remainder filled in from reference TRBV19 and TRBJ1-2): DGGITQSPKYLFRKEGQNVTLSCEQNLNHDAMYWYRQDPGQGLRLIYYSQIVNDFQKGDIAEGYSVSREKKESFPLTVTSAQKNPTAFYLCASSYGRAGNYGYTFGSGTRLTVV.

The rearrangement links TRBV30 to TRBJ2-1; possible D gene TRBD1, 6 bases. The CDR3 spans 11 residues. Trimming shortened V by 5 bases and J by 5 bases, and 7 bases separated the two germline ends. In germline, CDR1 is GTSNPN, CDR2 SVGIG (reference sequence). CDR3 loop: CAWGDNNEQFF. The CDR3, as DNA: TGTGCCTGGGGGGACAACAATGAGCAGTTCTTC.

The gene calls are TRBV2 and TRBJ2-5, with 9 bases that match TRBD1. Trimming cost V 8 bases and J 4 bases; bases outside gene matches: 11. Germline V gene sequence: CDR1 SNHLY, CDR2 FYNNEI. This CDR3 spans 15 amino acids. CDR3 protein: CASRWGTGMGETQYF. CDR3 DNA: TGTGCCAGCCGGTGGGGGACAGGGATGGGAGAGACCCAGTACTTC. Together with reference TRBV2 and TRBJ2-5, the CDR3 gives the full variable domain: EPEVTQTPSHQVTQMGQEVILRCVPISNHLYFYWYRQILGQKVEFLVSFYNNEISEKSEIFDDQFSVERPDGSNFTLKIRSTKLEDSAMYFCASRWGTGMGETQYFGPGTRLLVL.

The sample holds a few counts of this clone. In DNA form, the CDR3 reads TGCAGCGTCCCGGGACATTACACTGAAGCTTTCTTT. It is translated as CSVPGHYTEAFF. The chain carries TRBV29-1 and TRBJ1-1; the D gene is possibly TRBD1 (6 bases). V lost 6 bases and J lost 3, with 11 bases in between. Looked up from germline, CDR1 is SQVTM and CDR2 is ANQGSEA. The CDR3 has 12 residues.